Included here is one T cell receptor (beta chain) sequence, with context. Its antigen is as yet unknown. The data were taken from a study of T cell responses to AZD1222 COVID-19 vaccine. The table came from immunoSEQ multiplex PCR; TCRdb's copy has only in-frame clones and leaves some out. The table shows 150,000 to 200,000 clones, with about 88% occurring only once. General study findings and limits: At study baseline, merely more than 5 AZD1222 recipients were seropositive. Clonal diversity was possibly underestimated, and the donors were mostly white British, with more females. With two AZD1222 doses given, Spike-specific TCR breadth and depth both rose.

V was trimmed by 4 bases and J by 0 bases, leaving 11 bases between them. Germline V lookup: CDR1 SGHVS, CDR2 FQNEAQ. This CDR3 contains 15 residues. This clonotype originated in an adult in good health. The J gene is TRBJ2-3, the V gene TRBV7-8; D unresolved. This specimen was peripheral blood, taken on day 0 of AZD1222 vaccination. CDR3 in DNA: TGTGCCAGCAGCTCCCCTATCCAGAGCACAGATACGCAGTATTTT. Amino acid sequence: CASSSPIQSTDTQYF.